This T cell receptor beta chain stems from a study of radiation and T cells in renal cell carcinoma. TCRdb's table, derived via immunoSEQ multiplex PCR, lists solely in-frame clones and lacks some. The profile shows some 150,000 clones, less than 85% of them singletons. V was cut by 5 bases and J by 5 bases, with 7 bases left in between. CDR1 is SGHAT, CDR2 FQDESV, per germline (reference sequence). This CDR3 contains 11 residues. As for time point: baseline pretreatment blood. Treatment of the sample: 15 Gy SBRT to primary tumor, nephrectomy 4 weeks later. The patient's renal cell carcinoma had clear cell pathology.

Specimen: blood, collected from a patient whose treatment included radiotherapy and nephrectomy. This receptor was taken from a woman in her forties or fifties with renal cell carcinoma. This rearrangement joins TRBV11-1 to TRBJ2-7, with D hard to call. The CDR3: CASSPSNEQYF. CDR3 nucleotides: TGTGCCAGCAGCCCCTCTAACGAGCAGTACTTC.